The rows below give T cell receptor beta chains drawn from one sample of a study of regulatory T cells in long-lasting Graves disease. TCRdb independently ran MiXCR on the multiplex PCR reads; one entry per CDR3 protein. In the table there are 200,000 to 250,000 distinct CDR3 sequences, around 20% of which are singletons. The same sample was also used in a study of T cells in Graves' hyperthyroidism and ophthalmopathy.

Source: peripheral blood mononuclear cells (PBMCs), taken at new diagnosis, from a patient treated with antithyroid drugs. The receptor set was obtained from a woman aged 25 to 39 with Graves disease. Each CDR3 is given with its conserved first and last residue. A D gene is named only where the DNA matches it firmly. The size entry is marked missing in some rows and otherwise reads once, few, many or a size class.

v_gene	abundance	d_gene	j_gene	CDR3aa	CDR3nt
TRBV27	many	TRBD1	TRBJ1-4	CASSFGDRVGEKLFF	TGTGCCAGCAGTTTCGGCGACAGGGTGGGGGAAAAACTGTTTTTT
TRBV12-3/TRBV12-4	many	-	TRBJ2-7	CASRWLSYEQYF	TGTGCCAGCAGATGGTTGAGCTACGAGCAGTACTTC
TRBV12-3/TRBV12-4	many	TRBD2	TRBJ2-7	CASSPGLAGSYEQYF	TGTGCCAGCAGTCCGGGACTAGCGGGCTCCTACGAGCAGTACTTC
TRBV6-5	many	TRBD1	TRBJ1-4	CASSYSDRREEKLFF	TGTGCCAGCAGTTACTCGGACAGGAGGGAGGAAAAACTGTTTTTT
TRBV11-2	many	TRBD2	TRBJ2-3	CASSSASGALTDTQYF	TGTGCCAGCAGCTCCGCTAGCGGGGCCTTGACAGATACGCAGTATTTT
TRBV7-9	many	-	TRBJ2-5	CASSLEGGAQETQYF	TGTGCCAGCAGCTTAGAGGGCGGGGCCCAAGAGACCCAGTACTTC
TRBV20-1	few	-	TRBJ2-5	CSAFGGGETQYF	TGCAGTGCATTTGGAGGGGGAGAGACCCAGTACTTC
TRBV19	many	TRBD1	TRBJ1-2	CASNSGTASPGYTF	TGTGCCAGTAATTCAGGGACAGCCAGTCCTGGCTACACCTTC
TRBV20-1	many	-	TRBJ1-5	CSATRQLNQPQHF	TGCAGTGCTACCCGACAGTTGAATCAGCCCCAGCATTTT
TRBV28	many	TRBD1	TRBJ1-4	CASSFPVDRTDISEKLFF	TGTGCCAGCAGTTTCCCCGTGGACAGGACTGACATCAGTGAAAAACTGTTTTTT
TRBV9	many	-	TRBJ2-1	CASSVEGTPPYNEQFF	TGTGCCAGCAGCGTAGAAGGGACTCCCCCCTACAATGAGCAGTTCTTC
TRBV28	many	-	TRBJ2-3	CASRSPGGGVDTQYF	TGTGCCAGCCGAAGTCCGGGGGGCGGGGTAGATACGCAGTATTTT
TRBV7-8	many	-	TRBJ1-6	CASSYLTVSANSPLHF	TGTGCCAGCAGCTATTTGACCGTATCTGCTAATTCACCCCTCCACTTT
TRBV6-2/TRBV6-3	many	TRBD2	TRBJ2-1	CASSKLAGALHEQFF	TGTGCCAGCAGTAAACTAGCGGGAGCCCTCCATGAGCAGTTCTTC
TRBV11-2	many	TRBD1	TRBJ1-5	CASSYRDRAPQHF	TGTGCCAGCAGTTACCGGGACAGGGCTCCCCAGCATTTT
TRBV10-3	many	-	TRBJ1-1	CAISDLGGTDTEAFF	TGTGCCATCAGTGATCTGGGGGGGACTGACACTGAAGCTTTCTTT
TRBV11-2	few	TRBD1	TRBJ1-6	CASSFRPRTGRGNSPLHF	TGTGCCAGCAGCTTCCGGCCCAGGACAGGGCGAGGTAACTCACCCCTCCACTTT
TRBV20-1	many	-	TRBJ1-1	CSAWGNTEAFF	TGCAGTGCATGGGGGAACACTGAAGCTTTCTTT
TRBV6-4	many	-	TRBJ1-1	CASSATPYWGKGAFF	TGTGCCAGCAGCGCAACACCCTACTGGGGTAAAGGGGCTTTCTTT
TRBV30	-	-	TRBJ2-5	CAWSVFYQETQYF	TGTGCCTGGAGTGTATTCTACCAAGAGACCCAGTACTTC
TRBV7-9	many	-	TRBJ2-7	CASSLAGTRGEQYF	TGTGCCAGCAGTCTCGCGGGAACCAGGGGCGAGCAGTACTTC
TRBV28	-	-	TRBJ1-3	CASSVLGNTIYF	TGTGCCAGCAGTGTCCTTGGAAACACCATATATTTT
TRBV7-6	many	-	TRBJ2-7	CASSSTLRSYEQYF	TGTGCCAGCTCCTCGACATTACGCTCCTACGAGCAGTACTTC
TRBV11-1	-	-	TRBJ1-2	CASSSLGRTTNYGYTF	TGTGCCAGCAGCTCGCTGGGACGGACGACTAACTATGGCTACACCTTC
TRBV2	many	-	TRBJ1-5	CASRTDLLSSNQPQHF	TGTGCCAGCAGAACGGACCTCCTTAGTAGCAATCAGCCCCAGCATTTT
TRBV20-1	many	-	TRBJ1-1	CSARDRQDTEAFF	TGCAGTGCTAGAGATCGCCAGGACACTGAAGCTTTCTTT
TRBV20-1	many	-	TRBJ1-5	CSAGQYSNQPQHF	TGCAGTGCTGGACAGTATAGCAATCAGCCCCAGCATTTT
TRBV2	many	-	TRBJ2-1	CASGPTADSEQFF	TGTGCCAGCGGACCGACGGCGGACTCTGAGCAGTTCTTC
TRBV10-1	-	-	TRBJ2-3	CASSDGGETDTQYF	TGCGCCAGCAGTGACGGCGGGGAAACAGATACGCAGTATTTT
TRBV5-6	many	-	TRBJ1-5	CASSLSGEGQPQHF	TGTGCCAGCAGCTTGAGCGGGGAGGGTCAGCCCCAGCATTTT
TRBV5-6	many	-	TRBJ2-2	CASSLVEVTPARSGELFF	TGTGCCAGCAGCTTGGTAGAGGTGACCCCCGCAAGGTCCGGGGAGCTGTTTTTT
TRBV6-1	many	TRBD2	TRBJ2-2	CASGGGNTGELFF	TGTGCCAGCGGGGGGGGAAACACCGGGGAGCTGTTTTTT